Presented here are 11 T cell receptor beta chains from one specimen sequenced in a study of cytomegalovirus exposure and HLA in healthy donors. 13 Jbeta primers and 60 Vbeta primers were used for the PCR. Assay used: immunoSEQ multiplex PCR; TCRdb lists only in-frame clones, some missing. This table has about 150,000 clones, 77% appearing once. Sample: PBMCs. The receptor set was obtained from a male donor in good health and CMV-seronegative.

The CDR3 loop is CATSAGQGGGETQYF. CDR3 coding DNA: TGTGCCACCAGCGCTGGACAGGGTGGAGGGGAGACCCAGTACTTC. The chain is built from TRBV10-3 and TRBJ2-5, with 8 bases identical to TRBD1. V dropped 10 bases and J dropped 5; count of bases not matched to a gene: 15. CDR1 and CDR2 (germline): ENHRY, SYGVKD. CDR3 size: 15 residues.

The chain recombines TRBV5-1 with TRBJ2-5; D unclear. This CDR3 spans 15 amino acids. V was trimmed by 4 bases and J by 3 bases, leaving 16 bases between them. Germline CDR1 and CDR2: SGHRS and YFSETQ. DNA for the CDR3: TGCGCCAGCAGCCCGGTGACACCCTATAAAGAGACCCAGTACTTC. Translated, it gives CASSPVTPYKETQYF.

The chain couples TRBV7-2 to TRBJ2-7; possible D gene TRBD2, 6 bases. Germline CDR1 and CDR2: SGHTA and FQGNSA. V lost 8 bases, J lost 0 bases, and 17 bases lay in between. The CDR3 has 15 residues. The CDR3 region is CASSLPGGVSYEQYF. As DNA, the CDR3 is TGTGCCAGCTCACTCCCGGGCGGGGTCTCCTACGAGCAGTACTTC.

The rearrangement links TRBV4-1 to TRBJ2-5; no definite D call. Germline loops: CDR1 MGHRA, CDR2 YSYEKL. CDR3 size: 14 residues. With 4 bases removed from V and 2 bases from J, the gap between germline ends came to 11 bases. The CDR3 bases are TGCGCCAGCAGCCCCCGTGCCCGGCAAGAGACCCAGTACTTC. Translating it yields CASSPRARQETQYF.

A few counts support this clone. The J gene is TRBJ2-7, the V gene TRBV6-5; TRBD1 is a possible D gene (6 bases). CDR1 and CDR2 from the germline V gene are MNHEY and SVGAGI. V lost 1 base and J 0 bases, leaving 10 bases between the germline ends. The CDR3 is 15 residues long. The CDR3: CASSYLGQGSYEQYF. CDR3 DNA sequence: TGTGCCAGCAGTTACTTGGGACAAGGCTCCTACGAGCAGTACTTC.

Comments on this clone: An end of the junction does not agree with germline; a read error may underlie this. The V call is TRBV5-4, the J call TRBJ2-6; D may be TRBD1 (5 bases). The CDR3 loop spans 15 amino acids. Looked up from germline, CDR1 is SGHNT and CDR2 is YYREEE (reference sequence). The CDR3 loop reads CASSLLSSGANGLTF. The CDR3 nucleotides read TGTGCCAGCAGCTTACTCAGCTCTGGGGCCAACGGCCTGACTTTC.

The chain joins TRBV4-2 to TRBJ2-1, with D possibly TRBD2 on 5 matching bases. This CDR3 region has 16 residues. V gave up 3 bases and J gave up 5 bases, with 17 bases separating them. The germline CDR1 and CDR2 sequences are LGHNA and YNFKEQ. The DNA of the CDR3 is TGTGCCAGCAGCCAGGGTCCTAGCCCACGAAACAATGAGCAGTTCTTC. It codes for CASSQGPSPRNNEQFF.

Here the CDR3 reads CASSYTLTAGANVLTF. CDR3 coding DNA: TGTGCCAGCAGTTACACCCTTACTGCTGGGGCCAACGTCCTGACTTTC. The gene calls are TRBV6-6 and TRBJ2-6; unclear D gene. The CDR3 extends over 16 amino acids. Per the germline V gene, CDR1 is MNHNY and CDR2 is SVGAGI (reference sequence). Trimming removed 2 bases from V and 2 bases from J, with 10 bases in between.

This clone has just one count. The V gene is TRBV4-2, the J gene TRBJ2-1; D is unclear. In germline, CDR1 is LGHNA, CDR2 YNFKEQ. Trimming shortened V by 0 bases and J by 0 bases, and 9 bases separated the two germline ends. This CDR3 comprises 16 residues. The CDR3 DNA follows: TGTGCCAGCAGCCAAGACCGACTTAGCTCCTACAATGAGCAGTTCTTC. This codes for CASSQDRLSSYNEQFF.

The chain's CDR3 is CASSWGTGGDTQYF. The CDR3 coding sequence is TGCGCCAGCAGCTGGGGGACGGGAGGAGATACGCAGTATTTT. The chain is built from TRBV5-1 and TRBJ2-3; 7 positions agree with TRBD2. CDR3 length: 14 residues. In germline, CDR1 is SGHRS, CDR2 YFSETQ. The V segment lost 3 bases and the J segment 5 bases; nucleotides outside the gene matches: 6.

The chain employs TRBV6-4 and TRBJ2-3, with a weak D call TRBD1 (6 bases). The germline V gene has CDR1 MRHNA and CDR2 SNTAGT. V dropped 6 bases and J dropped 1 base, with 14 bases sitting between them. This CDR3 contains 15 residues. The CDR3 region is CASRLQGRGTDTQYF. DNA of the CDR3: TGTGCCAGCAGATTACAGGGCCGGGGCACAGATACGCAGTATTTT.